This TCR beta chain was observed in a study of shared clonotypes between healthy human individuals. Profiling relied on immunoSEQ multiplex PCR, and the TCRdb table lists in-frame clones only, not all of them. The top ten clones hold around 13% of a sample with some 500,000 clones, 70% to 80% of them seen once. Germline values: CDR1 SGHRS, CDR2 YFSETQ. The CDR3 extends over 13 amino acids. V lost 3 bases and J 2 bases, leaving 9 bases between the germline ends. Regarding the study as a whole: Sequencing depth was a factor that was expected to affect clonotype sharing among donors.

Concerning this clone: Its matching antigen is unknown.

Specimen: PBMCs. This clonotype was sampled from a middle-aged woman in good health. Some clones in this sample may be carry-over from other donors' samples. The chain uses TRBV5-1 and TRBJ2-7, with D possibly matching TRBD2 (6 bases). The CDR3 region is CASSWGETYEQYF. The CDR3 nucleotides are TGCGCCAGCAGCTGGGGGGAGACCTACGAGCAGTACTTC.